The 16 T cell receptor beta chains reported below all come from one sample, sequenced in a study of technical replicates of blood from a handful of donors. Sequenced by immunoSEQ multiplex PCR; TCRdb stores in-frame clones only, minus some. The sample contains under 85,000 clones, about nine tenths of which appear only once. Sequencing used T cells isolated from PBMCs. The receptors shown here come from a human donor in good health.

The chain combines TRBV10-3 with TRBJ1-5, with 8 positions matching TRBD1. The V gene end was trimmed by 5 bases and the J gene end by 6 bases; junction bases not matched to a gene: 6. The V gene's germline CDR1 is ENHRY and CDR2 SYGVKD. The CDR3 is made up of 14 amino acids. The CDR3 region has the DNA TGTGCCATCAGTACGGACAGGGAAATTCAGCCCCAGCATTTT. Encoded protein: CAISTDREIQPQHF.

This clone came up once. This rearrangement joins TRBV4-1 to TRBJ2-7; 9 positions match TRBD2. J lost 5 bases, V lost 4 bases, and 9 bases had no gene match. There are 15 residues in the CDR3. Looked up from germline, CDR1 is MGHRA and CDR2 is YSYEKL. The DNA for the CDR3 is TGCGCCAGCAGCCCAGACTTCGCGGGAGGGCACGAGCAGTACTTC. Translating gives CASSPDFAGGHEQYF.

This sequence joins TRBV4-2 and TRBJ2-7; tentatively, D is TRBD1 (5 bases). CDR3 length: 15 residues. Looked up from germline, CDR1 is LGHNA and CDR2 is YNFKEQ. The germline V and J ends were trimmed by 4 bases and 0 bases, with 13 bases remaining between them. The CDR3 here is CASSPRTPSSYEQYF. The CDR3 DNA is TGTGCCAGCAGCCCCCGGACACCTAGCTCCTACGAGCAGTACTTC.

The rearrangement uses TRBV7-9 and TRBJ2-7, with 10 bases identical to TRBD1. Trimming took 8 bases from V and 3 from J; bases not matched to a gene: 7. CDR3 length: 14 residues. Germline V gives CDR1 SEHNR, CDR2 FQNEAQ (reference sequence). This CDR3 reads CASVGGTGVYEQYF. CDR3 nucleotide sequence: TGTGCCAGCGTCGGAGGGACAGGGGTCTACGAGCAGTACTTC.

This chain links TRBV10-3 with TRBJ2-1, with D possibly matching TRBD2 (6 bases). The CDR3 sequence is 13 residues long. V was pared by 3 bases and J by 8 bases, with 11 bases between. CDR1 is ENHRY and CDR2 is SYGVKD in the germline V gene. CDR3 region: CAISDGGVHEQFF. CDR3 coding DNA: TGTGCCATCAGTGATGGAGGGGTACATGAGCAGTTCTTC.

The J gene is TRBJ2-5, the V gene TRBV6-5; perhaps TRBD1 as D (5 bases). The CDR3 is 14 residues long. Germline V gene lookup returns CDR1 MNHEY and CDR2 SVGAGI. V lost 4 bases and J lost 4, with 13 bases in between. CDR3 nucleotide sequence: TGTGCCAGCAGTTTTATATCAGGGTCAGAGACCCAGTACTTC. Amino acids: CASSFISGSETQYF.

This clone was seen a single time. This sequence joins TRBV25-1 and TRBJ2-1; a weak D match, TRBD2 (5 bases). Germline V gene lookup returns CDR1 MGHDK and CDR2 SYGVNS. This CDR3 comprises 18 residues. V dropped 3 bases and J dropped 10 bases, with 28 bases sitting between them. This CDR3 reads CASSEHSGGRSAIGEQFF. CDR3 in DNA: TGTGCCAGCAGTGAGCATTCTGGAGGAAGGTCAGCTATAGGGGAGCAGTTCTTC.

This chain joins TRBV6-5 and TRBJ2-3, with 9 bases matching TRBD2. With V trimmed by 6 bases and J by 4 bases, 8 bases remained unmatched. Germline CDR1 MNHEY, CDR2 SVGAGI. This CDR3 is 15 amino acids long. DNA for the CDR3: TGTGCCAGCAGCATTAGCGGGAGTGTCCCAGATACGCAGTATTTT. Translated, it gives CASSISGSVPDTQYF.

This clone has only one observation. J is TRBJ1-5 and V is TRBV5-1; no clear D gene. Germline V gene sequence: CDR1 SGHRS, CDR2 YFSETQ. Trimming left V 0 bases short and J 3 bases short, with 4 bases between. The CDR3 has 13 amino acids. The CDR3 sequence is CASSLATNQPQHF. The DNA for the CDR3 is TGCGCCAGCAGCTTGGCTACCAATCAGCCCCAGCATTTT.

This chain joins TRBV9 and TRBJ2-1, with 7 bases that match TRBD2. J was trimmed by 1 base and V by 3 bases; bases with no gene match: 7. The length of the CDR3 is 16 residues. CDR1 and CDR2 (germline): SGDLS, YYNGEE. The CDR3 protein is CASSADPSGSYNEQFF. The CDR3 nucleotides are TGTGCCAGCAGCGCCGACCCTAGCGGATCCTACAATGAGCAGTTCTTC.

The CDR3 is CASSSHTQPEAFF. CDR3 DNA sequence: TGTGCCAGCAGTTCCCATACACAGCCTGAAGCTTTCTTT. V and J are TRBV27 and TRBJ1-1, with D hard to call. The CDR3 runs 13 residues. The V gene's germline CDR1 is MNHEY and CDR2 SMNVEV (reference sequence). The germline V and J ends were trimmed by 4 bases and 6 bases, with 12 bases remaining between them.

V is TRBV5-6 and J is TRBJ2-7; 10 bases are a match to TRBD2. Germline CDR1 and CDR2: SGHDT and YYEEEE. The V and J ends lost 1 base and 7 bases, in that order; junction bases with no gene match: 14. This CDR3 has 17 amino acids. As DNA, the CDR3 is TGTGCCAGCAGCTTGAGGGTTTCTAGCGGGAGAGGGAAGGAGCAGTACTTC. The encoded protein is CASSLRVSSGRGKEQYF.

The rearrangement uses TRBV6-5 and TRBJ2-7; weak D call: TRBD2 (6 bases). The V end was cut by 5 bases, the J end by 6 bases, with 11 bases between. Germline V CDR1 and CDR2: MNHEY, SVGAGI. The CDR3 totals 12 residues. The CDR3 bases are TGTGCCAGCAGTGGCGGGGTAGCCGAGCAGTACTTC. It specifies CASSGGVAEQYF.

The chain joins TRBV28 to TRBJ2-2; TRBD2 matches at 7 bases. Germline assignment: CDR1 MDHEN and CDR2 SYDVKM. The CDR3 totals 14 residues. With 8 bases clipped from V and 1 base from J, the junction kept 4 bases outside the gene matches. CDR3 residues: CASSRGGNTGELFF. CDR3 coding DNA: TGTGCCAGCTCCCGCGGGGGGAACACCGGGGAGCTGTTTTTT.

Worth noting for this clone: Distinct nucleotide sequences in the sample also encode this CDR3. V usage is TRBV5-1 and J usage is TRBJ2-5, with TRBD2 as a possible D gene (6 bases). Germline V lookup: CDR1 SGHRS, CDR2 YFSETQ. The CDR3 spans 13 residues. V was cut by 3 bases and J by 3 bases, with 9 bases left in between. CDR3 protein: CASSSGVEETQYF. CDR3 DNA sequence: TGCGCCAGCAGCTCGGGGGTCGAAGAGACCCAGTACTTC.

As DNA, the CDR3 is TGTGCCAGTAGTTTACACCGGGACATTAGCAATCAGCCCCAGCATTTT. It is translated as CASSLHRDISNQPQHF. V is TRBV19 and J is TRBJ1-5, with D possibly TRBD1 on 6 matching bases. Between the trimmed V and J ends, which lost 5 bases and 0 bases, there was a span of 14 bases. Germline lookup yields CDR1 LNHDA and CDR2 SQIVND (reference sequence). The CDR3 sequence is 16 residues long.